This TCR beta chain was found in a study of T cells in Graves' hyperthyroidism and ophthalmopathy. Study-wide findings and caveats: Also found in blood were most expanded thyroid clonotypes above 0.001.

Regions amplified from RNA transcripts were the TCR beta CDR3 regions. Using the HTBI primer set, a first-round RT-PCR was run on the TCR CDR3. TCRdb called the multiplex PCR reads again in MiXCR, with one record for every CDR3 protein. In the table there are 340,000 or so distinct CDR3 sequences, over 15% of which are singletons. Uncontrolled infection, other autoimmune disease, pregnancy and lactation each barred patients from inclusion. This clonotype appeared many times. Its antigen remains unknown. The V and J ends lost 2 bases and 8 bases respectively, with 7 bases between them. Germline V gene sequence: CDR1 MNHEY, CDR2 SVGEGT. CDR3 size: 12 residues.

The chain joins TRBV6-2 or TRBV6-3 to TRBJ2-1; no definite D call. This TCR derives from a woman aged 50 to 60 with Graves' hyperthyroidism. The sequencing sample was made of blood. The CDR3 sequence: CASSYMSYEQFF. The CDR3, as DNA: TGTGCCAGCAGTTACATGAGCTATGAGCAGTTCTTC.